The clone carrying this T cell receptor beta chain has only one observation. The study profiled TCR beta VDJ and CDR3 using genomic DNA as template. TCRdb re-analysed the reads in MiXCR, keeping a single row per CDR3 protein. This sample has 90,000 to 120,000 distinct CDR3 sequences, with under 60% found just once. This specimen belongs to a study of CD8+CD57+ T cells in acquired aplastic anemia. This CDR3 is built from 15 residues. Trimming took off 0 bases at V and 5 bases at J, with 15 bases between the two ends. Per germline, CDR1 SGDLS and CDR2 YYNGEE. The chain is built from TRBV9 and TRBJ2-7; a possible D gene is TRBD2 (6 bases). This clonotype originated in a human donor in good health, serving as a control. Sequencing was performed on sorted CD4+, CD8+, or CD8+CD57+ T cells (not recorded which) from PBMCs. For the CDR3, the DNA is TGTGCCAGCAGCGTAGACGGAGGGCGGTCTAACGAGCAGTACTTC. This gives the protein CASSVDGGRSNEQYF.